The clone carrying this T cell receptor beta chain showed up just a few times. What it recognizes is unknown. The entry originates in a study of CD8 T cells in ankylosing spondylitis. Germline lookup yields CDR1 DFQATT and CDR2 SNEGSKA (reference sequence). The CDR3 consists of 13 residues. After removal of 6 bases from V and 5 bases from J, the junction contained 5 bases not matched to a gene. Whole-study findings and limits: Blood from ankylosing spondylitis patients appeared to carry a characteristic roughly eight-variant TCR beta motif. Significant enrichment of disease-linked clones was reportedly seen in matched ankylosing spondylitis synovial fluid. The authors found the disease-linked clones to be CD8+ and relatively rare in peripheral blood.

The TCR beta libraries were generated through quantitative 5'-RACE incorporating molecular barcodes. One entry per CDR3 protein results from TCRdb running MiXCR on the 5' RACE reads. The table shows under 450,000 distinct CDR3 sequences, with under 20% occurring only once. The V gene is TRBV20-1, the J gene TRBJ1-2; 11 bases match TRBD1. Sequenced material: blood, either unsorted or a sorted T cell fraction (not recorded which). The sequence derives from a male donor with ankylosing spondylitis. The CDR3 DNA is TGCAGTGCCCCCGGACAGGGGGCATATGGCTACACCTTC. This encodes CSAPGQGAYGYTF.